This passage covers 27 T cell receptor beta chains from one sample sequenced in a study of cytomegalovirus exposure and HLA in healthy donors. 13 Jbeta primers and 60 Vbeta primers were used for the PCR. Assay used: immunoSEQ multiplex PCR; TCRdb lists only in-frame clones, some missing. Among 60,000 or so clones listed, less than 75% were seen once. Sequencing was performed on PBMCs. Receptor source: a man in his fifties or sixties in good health and CMV-seropositive.

The chain recombines TRBV7-9 with TRBJ2-7; 9 bases are shared with TRBD1. The CDR3 has 14 amino acids. J was trimmed by 6 bases and V by 5 bases; bases with no gene match: 8. The germline V gene encodes CDR1 SEHNR and CDR2 FQNEAQ (reference sequence). The CDR3 spells CASSRTGVLLEQYF. The CDR3 coding sequence is TGTGCCAGCAGCAGGACAGGGGTTCTCCTCGAGCAGTACTTC.

The chain employs TRBV28 and TRBJ1-1; D is unresolved. Deletions cut 2 bases from V and 1 base from J, with 11 bases between. Germline V gives CDR1 MDHEN, CDR2 SYDVKM. The CDR3 is 15 amino acids. CDR3 loop: CASSLEALPNTEAFF. CDR3 nucleotide sequence: TGTGCCAGCAGTTTAGAGGCGCTCCCGAACACTGAAGCTTTCTTT.

V gene TRBV7-2 combines with J gene TRBJ2-5, with D perhaps matching TRBD1 (5 bases). Germline-derived CDR1 and CDR2 are SGHTA and FQGNSA. Trimming pared 1 base from V and 4 bases from J, leaving 13 bases between. The length of the CDR3 is 15 residues. Here the CDR3 DNA reads TGTGCCAGCAGCTTAGGCGCCAGGGTGAGAGAGACCCAGTACTTC. This sequence encodes CASSLGARVRETQYF.

A note on this clone: Lacking the conserved final phenylalanine or tryptophan, this CDR3 likely reflects a read error. J is TRBJ1-4 and V is TRBV30; no clear D. This CDR3 has 15 amino acids. Germline values: CDR1 GTSNPN, CDR2 SVGIG (reference sequence). The V and J ends lost 3 bases and 8 bases respectively, with 19 bases between them. As DNA, the CDR3 is TGTGCCTGGAGATCAGGCCGCGCCGTCCGGGAAAAACTGTTTGTT. Protein: CAWRSGRAVREKLFV.

The chain links TRBV7-9 to TRBJ1-1; D might be TRBD1 (6 bases). V lost 4 bases to trimming and J lost 6 bases, with 15 bases between them. CDR1 is SEHNR, CDR2 FQNEAQ, per germline (reference sequence). The CDR3 consists of 14 residues. This CDR3 reads CASSSPLAGAEAFF. For the CDR3, the DNA is TGTGCCAGCAGCTCTCCCCTCGCAGGGGCTGAAGCTTTCTTT. Complete variable domain (other parts from reference TRBV7-9 and TRBJ1-1): DTGVSQNPRHKITKRGQNVTFRCDPISEHNRLYWYRQTLGQGPEFLTYFQNEAQLEKSRLLSDRFSAERPKGSFSTLEIQRTEQGDSAMYLCASSSPLAGAEAFFGQGTRLTVV.

This chain links TRBV18 with TRBJ1-1; weak D call: TRBD1 (6 bases). Trimming cost V 3 bases and J 0 bases, with 11 bases left between them. Germline loops: CDR1 KGHSH, CDR2 LQKENI. CDR3 size: 15 residues. CDR3 nucleotides: TGTGCCAGCTCACCCTCAGGGGTTATGAACACTGAAGCTTTCTTT. Its translation is CASSPSGVMNTEAFF. Full variable domain (rest looked up from reference TRBV18 and TRBJ1-1): NAGVMQNPRHLVRRRGQEARLRCSPMKGHSHVYWYRQLPEEGLKFMVYLQKENIIDESGMPKERFSAEFPKEGPSILRIQQVVRGDSAAYFCASSPSGVMNTEAFFGQGTRLTVV.

This chain uses TRBV9 with TRBJ1-1, with TRBD1 as a possible D gene (5 bases). The CDR3 is made up of 15 amino acids. Trimming cost V 5 bases and J 3 bases, with 17 bases left between them. Germline V lookup: CDR1 SGDLS, CDR2 YYNGEE. Here the CDR3 DNA reads TGTGCCAGCAGTGGAGGGACTTTGGGGGACACTGAAGCTTTCTTT. It codes for CASSGGTLGDTEAFF.

This chain joins TRBV2 and TRBJ1-5; a weak D match, TRBD1 (5 bases). There are 13 residues in the CDR3. Germline loops: CDR1 SNHLY, CDR2 FYNNEI. V lost 6 bases and J lost 13, with 19 bases in between. CDR3 DNA sequence: TGTGCCAGCAGCCCATTAGGGGCAGATGCTCAGCATTTT. It yields the protein CASSPLGADAQHF.

Written as DNA, the CDR3 is TGTGCCAGCAGCTTACGACAGGGGGTACGAGAGACCCAGTACTTC. Translated: CASSLRQGVRETQYF. The chain has TRBV7-7 and TRBJ2-5; 9 nucleotides line up with TRBD1. Germline-derived CDR1 and CDR2 are SSHAT and FNYEAQ (reference sequence). The junction had 5 bases not matched to a gene; V was cut back by 2 bases and J by 4 bases. This CDR3 is 15 amino acids long.

The chain carries TRBV5-6 and TRBJ1-1; 7 bases align to TRBD1. Germline values: CDR1 SGHDT, CDR2 YYEEEE. The V and J ends lost 4 bases and 4 bases, in that order; junction bases with no gene match: 10. CDR3 length equals 15 residues. The CDR3 bases are TGTGCCAGCAGCACCACCAGGGGGGCAGGCACTGAAGCTTTCTTT. Its translation is CASSTTRGAGTEAFF.

The chain links TRBV7-9 to TRBJ2-5, with 10 bases lining up with TRBD1. There are 14 residues in the CDR3. Germline-derived CDR1 and CDR2 are SEHNR and FQNEAQ (reference sequence). V gave up 5 bases and J gave up 5 bases; unmatched junction bases: 5. DNA of the CDR3: TGTGCCAGCAGCAGGACAGGGGGTGCGGAGACCCAGTACTTC. Residues: CASSRTGGAETQYF.

The gene calls are TRBV10-3 and TRBJ1-5, with a weak D call TRBD1 (5 bases). Trimming pared 2 bases from V and 2 bases from J, leaving 10 bases between. This CDR3 comprises 15 residues. Looked up from germline, CDR1 is ENHRY and CDR2 is SYGVKD. CDR3 loop: CAISEGGTGNQPQHF. The CDR3 nucleotides read TGTGCCATCAGTGAGGGGGGGACGGGCAATCAGCCCCAGCATTTT.

This clone was detected only a few times. Without the conserved terminal phenylalanine or tryptophan, this CDR3 likely stems from a read error. No DNA is shown, since the ends of the CDR3 on it are uncertain; the CDR3 is the one TCRdb lists. The chain links TRBV6-1 to TRBJ1-1. The CDR3 numbers 13 amino acids, ends counted. Germline V gene sequence: CDR1 MNHNS, CDR2 SASEGT. The CDR3 sequence is CASSERWRGPPRN.

Of note for this clone: The CDR3 carries no conserved terminal phenylalanine or tryptophan, so it likely arises from a read error. The chain links TRBV6-5 to TRBJ1-1; D unclear. Between the trimmed V and J ends, which lost 3 bases and 4 bases, there was a span of 12 bases. CDR1 is MNHEY and CDR2 is SVGAGI in the germline V gene. The CDR3 sequence is 14 residues long. CDR3 in amino acids: CASSYIPAGTEAFV. The CDR3 DNA reads as TGTGCCAGCAGTTATATCCCGGCGGGCACTGAAGCTTTCGTT.

The genes are TRBV11-2 and TRBJ2-7; TRBD1 aligns across 8 bases. Germline lookup yields CDR1 SGHAT and CDR2 FQNNGV. With V trimmed by 4 bases and J by 2 bases, 4 bases remained unmatched. The CDR3 covers 14 residues. CDR3 nucleotides: TGTGCCAGCAGCTCCGGACAGGGTACCTACGAGCAGTACTTC. This gives the protein CASSSGQGTYEQYF.

To note about this clone: Other DNA sequences in this specimen translate into the identical CDR3. The rearrangement uses TRBV30 and TRBJ2-4; 11 nucleotides match TRBD2. The CDR3 contains 15 residues. The germline CDR1 and CDR2 sequences are GTSNPN and SVGIG (reference sequence). Trimming at V came to 5 bases and at J to 8 bases, leaving 11 bases not matched to a gene. CDR3 protein: CAWSEVGLAGYIQYF. CDR3 sequence (DNA): TGTGCCTGGTCGGAGGTAGGACTAGCGGGTTACATTCAGTACTTC.

The chain combines TRBV5-6 with TRBJ1-6, with D unresolved. CDR1 and CDR2 (germline): SGHDT, YYEEEE. This CDR3 has 13 residues. The ends were cut back, 0 bases at V and 10 bases at J, with 8 bases in the middle. The CDR3: CASSLVRGSPLHF. The CDR3 nucleotides are TGTGCCAGCAGCTTGGTACGGGGATCACCCCTCCACTTT.

This clone was seen a single time. V gene TRBV4-3 combines with J gene TRBJ2-3, with 8 bases fitting TRBD2. Germline CDR1 LGHNA, CDR2 YSLEER. V shed 1 base and J 4 bases; nucleotides not matched to a gene: 13. The CDR3 consists of 18 residues. This CDR3 reads CASSQGPGLEGGSDTQYF. CDR3 nucleotide sequence: TGCGCCAGCAGCCAAGGACCGGGACTAGAGGGGGGCTCAGATACGCAGTATTTT.

As regards this clone: Other nucleotide sequences from this sample produce the same CDR3. The chain has TRBV5-1 and TRBJ2-5; D remains unclear. The V end was cut by 0 bases, the J end by 5 bases, with 14 bases between. There are 15 residues in the CDR3. CDR1 SGHRS and CDR2 YFSETQ come from the germline V gene. The CDR3 loop is CASSLGGSPGETQYF. CDR3 DNA sequence: TGCGCCAGCAGCTTGGGAGGCAGCCCCGGCGAGACCCAGTACTTC.

The rearrangement joins TRBV4-1 to TRBJ1-2; 8 nucleotides align to TRBD1. The CDR3 has 15 amino acids. Germline V gives CDR1 MGHRA, CDR2 YSYEKL. Trimming at V came to 4 bases and at J to 7 bases, leaving 11 bases not matched to a gene. CDR3 nucleotide sequence: TGCGCCAGCAGCCGGGACGACAGGGGTGATACTGGCTACACCTTC. Protein: CASSRDDRGDTGYTF.

The chain links TRBV30 to TRBJ2-1; a weak D match, TRBD1 (6 bases). There are 12 residues in the CDR3. The germline gives CDR1 GTSNPN, CDR2 SVGIG (reference sequence). V gave up 3 bases and J gave up 10 bases, with 13 bases separating them. Here the CDR3 reads CAWSGDIWEQFF. The CDR3 region has the DNA TGTGCCTGGAGCGGGGACATCTGGGAGCAGTTCTTC. The entire variable domain, with the rest obtained from reference TRBV30 and TRBJ2-1, is as follows: SQTIHQWPATLVQPVGSPLSLECTVEGTSNPNLYWYRQAAGRGLQLLFYSVGIGQISSEVPQNLSASRPQDRQFILSSKKLLLSDSGFYLCAWSGDIWEQFFGPGTRLTVL.

V usage is TRBV7-2 and J usage is TRBJ1-2, with D perhaps TRBD1 (6 bases). The CDR3 is 15 residues long. Germline CDR1 reads SGHTA; CDR2 reads FQGNSA. V dropped 1 base and J dropped 1 base, with 10 bases sitting between them. The CDR3 nucleotides are TGTGCCAGCAGCTTAGGCCAGGGGAATAACTATGGCTACACCTTC. This sequence encodes CASSLGQGNNYGYTF.

The chain couples TRBV19 to TRBJ1-1, with 11 bases that match TRBD1. Germline loops: CDR1 LNHDA, CDR2 SQIVND (reference sequence). This CDR3 is built from 19 residues. Trimming removed 3 bases from V and 1 base from J; junction bases left unmatched: 13. DNA for the CDR3: TGTGCCAGTAGTATCAGGGGAGCTGGACAGGGGGCCTGGAACACTGAAGCTTTCTTT. Amino acid sequence: CASSIRGAGQGAWNTEAFF.

The table lists this clone with a few counts. V usage is TRBV5-1 and J usage is TRBJ2-1, with 8 bases matching TRBD2. This CDR3 comprises 15 residues. The ends lost 6 bases at V and 8 bases at J; junction bases unmatched: 13. Germline CDR1 SGHRS, CDR2 YFSETQ. The DNA for the CDR3 is TGCGCCAGCATCTCCTCCGCACTAGCGGCCTATGAGCAGTTCTTC. Protein product: CASISSALAAYEQFF. Together with reference TRBV5-1 and TRBJ2-1, the CDR3 gives the full variable domain: KAGVTQTPRYLIKTRGQQVTLSCSPISGHRSVSWYQQTPGQGLQFLFEYFSETQRNKGNFPGRFSGRQFSNSRSEMNVSTLELGDSALYLCASISSALAAYEQFFGPGTRLTVL.

The V and J genes are TRBV28 and TRBJ1-1; maybe TRBD1 (5 bases). Trimming left V 6 bases short and J 3 bases short, with 17 bases between. This CDR3 has 15 residues. In germline, CDR1 is MDHEN, CDR2 SYDVKM. CDR3 nucleotide sequence: TGTGCCAGCAGCCGCCAGGGAGGTCAGGACACTGAAGCTTTCTTT. Translated, it gives CASSRQGGQDTEAFF.

V and J are TRBV6-5 and TRBJ1-4; possibly TRBD1 for D (6 bases). Trimming removed 0 bases from V and 6 bases from J, with 14 bases in between. The germline gives CDR1 MNHEY, CDR2 SVGAGI. The CDR3 has 16 residues. CDR3 sequence reads: CASSYSWGGVDEKLFF. The CDR3 DNA is TGTGCCAGCAGTTACTCATGGGGGGGCGTAGATGAAAAACTGTTTTTT.

The V and J genes are TRBV15 and TRBJ2-1; no clear D gene. Trimming took off 4 bases at V and 9 bases at J, with 19 bases between the two ends. The germline CDR1 and CDR2 sequences are LNHNV and YYDKDF (reference sequence). CDR3 length equals 15 residues. The CDR3 loop reads CATSTLAADRGEQFF. The DNA of the CDR3 is TGTGCCACCAGCACTCTCGCGGCGGATCGAGGTGAGCAGTTCTTC.